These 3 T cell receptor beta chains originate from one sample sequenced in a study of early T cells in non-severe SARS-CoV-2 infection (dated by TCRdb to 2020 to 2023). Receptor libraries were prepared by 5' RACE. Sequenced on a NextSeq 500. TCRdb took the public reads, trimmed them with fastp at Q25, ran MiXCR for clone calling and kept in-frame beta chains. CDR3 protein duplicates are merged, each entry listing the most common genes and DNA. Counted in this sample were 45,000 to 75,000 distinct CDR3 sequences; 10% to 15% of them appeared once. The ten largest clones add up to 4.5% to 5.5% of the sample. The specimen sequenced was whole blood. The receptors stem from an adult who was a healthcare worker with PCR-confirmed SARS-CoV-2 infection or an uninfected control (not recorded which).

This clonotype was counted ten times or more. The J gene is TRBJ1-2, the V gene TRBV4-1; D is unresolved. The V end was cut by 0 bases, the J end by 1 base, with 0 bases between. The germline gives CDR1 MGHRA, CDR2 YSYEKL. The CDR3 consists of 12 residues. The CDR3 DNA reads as TGCGCCAGCAGCCAAGATAACTATGGCTACACCTTC. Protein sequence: CASSQDNYGYTF.

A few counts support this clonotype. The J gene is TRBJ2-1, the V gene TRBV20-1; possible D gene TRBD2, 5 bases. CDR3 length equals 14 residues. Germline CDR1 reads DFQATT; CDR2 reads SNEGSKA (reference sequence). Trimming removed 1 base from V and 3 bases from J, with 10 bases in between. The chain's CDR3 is CSARVSVNYNEQFF. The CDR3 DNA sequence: TGCAGTGCTAGAGTTAGCGTGAACTACAATGAGCAGTTCTTC.

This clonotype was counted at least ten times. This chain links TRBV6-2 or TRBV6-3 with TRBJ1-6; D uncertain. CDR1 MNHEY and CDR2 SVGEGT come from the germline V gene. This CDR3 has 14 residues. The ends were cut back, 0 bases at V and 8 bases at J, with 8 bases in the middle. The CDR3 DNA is TGTGCCAGCAGTTACTCGTTTGGCTATTCACCCCTCCACTTT. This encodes CASSYSFGYSPLHF.